Shown below are 23 T cell receptor beta chains from a single sample sequenced in a study of blood T cell repertoires in COVID-19. TCRdb's copy holds only in-frame clones and misses some; the assay was immunoSEQ multiplex PCR. The sample has approximately 50,000 clones; over 80% are singletons. Sequenced input: peripheral blood. Source of these receptors: a human donor in a cohort sampled during active COVID-19.

The chain has TRBV29-1 and TRBJ2-1, with 12 bases aligning to TRBD2. The J segment lost 2 bases and the V segment lost 7 bases, leaving 9 bases of the junction unmatched. Germline lookup yields CDR1 SQVTM and CDR2 ANQGSEA. The length of the CDR3 is 16 residues. CDR3 residues: CSARTRLAGAYNEQFF. CDR3 bases: TGCAGCGCGAGGACCAGACTAGCGGGGGCCTACAATGAGCAGTTCTTC.

The chain uses TRBV9 and TRBJ2-7; D is unclear. This CDR3 has 14 residues. Germline loops: CDR1 SGDLS, CDR2 YYNGEE. The V gene lost 0 bases and the J gene lost 3 bases, with 10 bases spanning the gap. The CDR3 here is CASSVASGIYEQYF. In nucleotides, the CDR3 is TGTGCCAGCAGCGTAGCCTCGGGTATCTACGAGCAGTACTTC.

The CDR3 DNA reads TGTGCCAGTTCCGGACAGGGGGCGAGTGAAAAACTGTTTTTT. Its translation is CASSGQGASEKLFF. The chain couples TRBV19 to TRBJ1-4, with 11 positions matching TRBD1. The germline CDR1 and CDR2 sequences are LNHDA and SQIVND (reference sequence). With 8 bases clipped from V and 7 bases from J, the junction kept 6 bases outside the gene matches. The CDR3 totals 14 residues.

The genes are TRBV7-6 and TRBJ2-3; 8 bases fit TRBD1. V trimming: 1 base; J trimming: 6 bases; junction bases outside the gene matches: 9. From germline, CDR1 is SGHVS and CDR2 FNYEAQ. This CDR3 spans 16 amino acids. CDR3 in DNA: TGTGCCAGCAGCTTAGGTTTTGGACAGGGAAGGGATACGCAGTATTTT. It translates to CASSLGFGQGRDTQYF.

The CDR3 sequence: CASSLGYSRNQPQHF. CDR3 DNA sequence: TGTGCCAGCAGCTTGGGCTACAGCCGCAATCAGCCCCAGCATTTT. The chain joins TRBV5-6 to TRBJ1-5; D not certain. The CDR3 spans 15 residues. From germline, CDR1 is SGHDT and CDR2 YYEEEE. The V end was cut by 0 bases, the J end by 2 bases, with 9 bases between.

V is TRBV4-3 and J is TRBJ1-1; 7 positions match TRBD1. There are 15 residues in the CDR3. Germline values: CDR1 LGHNA, CDR2 YSLEER. The trim removed 1 base at V and 6 bases at J, leaving 8 bases unmatched. The CDR3 coding sequence is TGCGCCAGCAGCCAAGCAAGACAGGGTGGCTCTGAAGCTTTCTTT. This encodes CASSQARQGGSEAFF.

The rearrangement uses TRBV7-9 and TRBJ1-2, with TRBD1 matching over 9 bases. Germline V gene sequence: CDR1 SEHNR, CDR2 FQNEAQ (reference sequence). With 6 bases clipped from V and 4 bases from J, the junction kept 9 bases outside the gene matches. This CDR3 spans 15 amino acids. The CDR3 DNA is TGTGCCAGCAGACATGGGGACAGGGACATCTATGGCTACACCTTC. Its translation: CASRHGDRDIYGYTF.

With respect to this clone: No DNA is shown, since the ends of the CDR3 on it are uncertain; the CDR3 is the one TCRdb lists. The chain uses TRBV21-1 and TRBJ2-2; TRBD1 is the table's D call and was not checked against the DNA. TRBV21-1 is marked as a pseudogene. The CDR3 sequence runs 19 residues, both termini included. CDR3: CASSDPVGPGTGDTGELFF.

The CDR3 sequence is CASSYSSETQYF. CDR3 DNA sequence: TGTGCCAGCAGTTACTCCTCAGAGACCCAGTACTTC. This chain connects TRBV6-2 or TRBV6-3 to TRBJ2-5; D remains unclear. Looked up from germline, CDR1 is MNHEY and CDR2 is SVGEGT. Between the trimmed V and J ends, which lost 0 bases and 4 bases, there was a span of 3 bases. The CDR3 is 12 amino acids.

This chain uses TRBV7-2 with TRBJ1-1; no definite D call. This CDR3 spans 13 amino acids. Germline assignment: CDR1 SGHTA and CDR2 FQGNSA. V was clipped by 1 base and J by 1 base, with 4 bases between them. This chain's CDR3 is CASSLVRNTEAFF. CDR3 coding DNA: TGTGCCAGCAGCTTAGTCCGGAACACTGAAGCTTTCTTT. The variable domain in full, with the rest retrieved from reference TRBV7-2 and TRBJ1-1, is GAGVSQSPSNKVTEKGKDVELRCDPISGHTALYWYRQSLGQGLEFLIYFQGNSAPDKSGLPSDRFSAERTGGSVSTLTIQRTQQEDSAVYLCASSLVRNTEAFFGQGTRLTVV.

This chain joins TRBV3-1 (or the pseudogene TRBV3-2) and TRBJ2-3; possible D gene TRBD1, 7 bases. V lost 4 bases and J 0 bases, leaving 17 bases between the germline ends. The CDR3 totals 17 residues. Germline assignment: CDR1 LGHDT and CDR2 YNNKEL (reference sequence). This CDR3 reads CASSRGGLAYSTDTQYF. In DNA, the CDR3 is TGTGCCAGCAGCCGAGGGGGCCTAGCGTATAGCACAGATACGCAGTATTTT.

V gene TRBV7-9 combines with J gene TRBJ2-7; 8 bases align to TRBD1. V gave up 3 bases and J gave up 2 bases; unmatched junction bases: 3. CDR1 is SEHNR, CDR2 FQNEAQ, per germline (reference sequence). This CDR3 contains 14 residues. CDR3 sequence: CASSFGQGTYEQYF. As DNA, the CDR3 is TGTGCCAGCAGCTTTGGACAGGGTACCTACGAGCAGTACTTC.

The gene calls are TRBV6-2 or TRBV6-3 and TRBJ1-6, with TRBD1 as a possible D gene (5 bases). Germline V CDR1 and CDR2: MNHEY, SVGEGT. This CDR3 is built from 16 residues. Trimming stripped 0 bases from V and 14 bases from J, with 20 bases between. Here the CDR3 reads CASSYSRGIPSYSLHF. CDR3 nucleotides: TGTGCCAGCAGTTACTCCCGGGGGATACCCTCCTACTCCCTCCACTTT.

V and J are TRBV6-6 and TRBJ2-3; D remains ambiguous. Trimming shortened V by 5 bases and J by 0 bases, and 9 bases separated the two germline ends. The CDR3 contains 14 residues. The V gene's germline CDR1 is MNHNY and CDR2 SVGAGI (reference sequence). CDR3 region: CASSLRASTDTQYF. CDR3 bases: TGTGCCAGCAGTCTTAGAGCTAGCACAGATACGCAGTATTTT.

The chain couples TRBV6-5 to TRBJ2-7; a weak D match, TRBD2 (6 bases). Germline-derived CDR1 and CDR2 are MNHEY and SVGAGI. V gave up 7 bases and J gave up 2 bases, with 18 bases separating them. This CDR3 comprises 15 residues. CDR3 sequence (DNA): TGTGCCAGCAAACTACTGCGGGACGGAGCCTACGAGCAGTACTTC. Translation: CASKLLRDGAYEQYF.

DNA of the CDR3: TGTGCCAGCAGCTGGTACAGGGTTGGGACTGAAGCTTTCTTT. It specifies CASSWYRVGTEAFF. The rearrangement joins TRBV5-6 to TRBJ1-1; D is possibly TRBD1 (6 bases). Germline CDR1 is SGHDT and CDR2 is YYEEEE. V was clipped by 3 bases and J by 5 bases, with 14 bases between them. The CDR3 extends over 14 amino acids.

The genes are TRBV30 and TRBJ2-7; 7 positions match TRBD1. CDR3 length equals 13 residues. CDR1 and CDR2 (germline): GTSNPN, SVGIG (reference sequence). J lost 7 bases, V lost 1 base, and 7 bases had no gene match. CDR3 loop: CAWSGQGPKEQYF. CDR3 nucleotide sequence: TGTGCCTGGAGTGGACAGGGTCCAAAAGAGCAGTACTTC. Full variable domain (rest looked up from reference TRBV30 and TRBJ2-7): SQTIHQWPATLVQPVGSPLSLECTVEGTSNPNLYWYRQAAGRGLQLLFYSVGIGQISSEVPQNLSASRPQDRQFILSSKKLLLSDSGFYLCAWSGQGPKEQYFGPGTRLTVT.

J is TRBJ2-1 and V is TRBV10-3, with 10 bases aligning to TRBD2. J was trimmed by 0 bases and V by 3 bases; bases with no gene match: 5. Germline V gene sequence: CDR1 ENHRY, CDR2 SYGVKD. The CDR3 is made up of 17 amino acids. CDR3 residues: CAISDTGLASSYNEQFF. The CDR3 nucleotides are TGTGCCATCAGTGACACGGGACTAGCGAGCTCCTACAATGAGCAGTTCTTC.

This chain uses TRBV6-6 with TRBJ1-2; TRBD1 might be the D (6 bases). There are 14 residues in the CDR3. Germline V gene data show CDR1 as MNHNY and CDR2 as SVGAGI (reference sequence). V lost 2 bases, J lost 4 bases, and 11 bases lay in between. The DNA for the CDR3 is TGTGCCAGCAGTTACCGAGACAGGTCCTATGGCTACACCTTC. It yields the protein CASSYRDRSYGYTF.

This chain uses TRBV5-4 with TRBJ1-1, with a possible D match to TRBD1 (6 bases). Between the trimmed V and J ends, which lost 0 bases and 4 bases, there was a span of 10 bases. The CDR3 has 14 amino acids. Germline V lookup: CDR1 SGHNT, CDR2 YYREEE (reference sequence). As DNA, the CDR3 is TGTGCCAGCAGCTTGGCCAGGGGTAGCACTGAAGCTTTCTTT. Residues: CASSLARGSTEAFF.

V gene TRBV29-1 combines with J gene TRBJ2-7; 8 bases are shared with TRBD1. This CDR3 is 13 amino acids long. V was pared by 4 bases and J by 3 bases, with 5 bases of the junction left unmatched. Germline V gene data show CDR1 as SQVTM and CDR2 as ANQGSEA. The CDR3 coding sequence is TGCAGCGTTGTGGCAGGGGGCATCTACGAGCAGTACTTC. Its translation is CSVVAGGIYEQYF.

The chain links TRBV27 to TRBJ1-6; D remains unclear. Germline V gene data show CDR1 as MNHEY and CDR2 as SMNVEV (reference sequence). With 7 bases removed from V and 4 bases from J, the gap between germline ends came to 20 bases. The CDR3 extends over 17 amino acids. The CDR3 reads CASTLRLLSRYNSPLHF. The CDR3 nucleotides read TGTGCCAGCACCCTACGTCTCTTGAGTAGATATAATTCACCCCTCCACTTT.

This clone has just a few counts. The chain links TRBV5-1 to TRBJ2-5, with 13 bases aligning to TRBD2. Germline CDR1 and CDR2: SGHRS and YFSETQ. The CDR3 spans 16 residues. The V segment lost 4 bases and the J segment 5 bases; nucleotides outside the gene matches: 8. CDR3 protein: CASSTGLAGETETQYF. The DNA for the CDR3 is TGCGCCAGCAGCACAGGACTAGCGGGGGAAACGGAGACCCAGTACTTC.